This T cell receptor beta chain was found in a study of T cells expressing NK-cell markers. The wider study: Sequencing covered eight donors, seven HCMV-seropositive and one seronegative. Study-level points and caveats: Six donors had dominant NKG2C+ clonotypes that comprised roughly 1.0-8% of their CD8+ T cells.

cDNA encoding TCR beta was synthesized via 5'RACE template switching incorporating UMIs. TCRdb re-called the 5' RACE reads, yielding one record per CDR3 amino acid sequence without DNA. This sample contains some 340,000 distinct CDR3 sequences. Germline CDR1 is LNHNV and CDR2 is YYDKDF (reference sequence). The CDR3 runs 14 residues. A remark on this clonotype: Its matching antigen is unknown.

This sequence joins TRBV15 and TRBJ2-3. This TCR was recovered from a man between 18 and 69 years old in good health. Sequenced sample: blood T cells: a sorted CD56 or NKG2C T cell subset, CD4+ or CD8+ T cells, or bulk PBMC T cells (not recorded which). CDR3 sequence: CATRDHRFSDTQYF.